The entry below gives a single T cell receptor beta chain sequence along with its context. This sample was taken from a study of T cells expressing NK-cell markers. This CDR3 is 16 amino acids long. Germline CDR1 is SGHRS and CDR2 is YFSETQ. Each CDR3 protein gets one entry in TCRdb, which reprocessed the 5' RACE reads and gives no DNA. Recorded for this sample: roughly 160,000 distinct CDR3 sequences. What was sequenced was blood T cells: a sorted CD56 or NKG2C T cell subset, CD4+ or CD8+ T cells, or bulk PBMC T cells (not recorded which). The receptor was isolated from a man aged 18 to 69 in good health. The chain links TRBV5-1 to TRBJ2-7; TCRdb gives TRBD1 as the D gene, but with no DNA this cannot be confirmed. The CDR3 sequence is CASSPGPRTDAYEQYF. Variable domain in full (rest from reference TRBV5-1 and TRBJ2-7): KAGVTQTPRYLIKTRGQQVTLSCSPISGHRSVSWYQQTPGQGLQFLFEYFSETQRNKGNFPGRFSGRQFSNSRSEMNVSTLELGDSALYLCASSPGPRTDAYEQYFGPGTRLTVT.